This T cell receptor beta chain comes out of a study of T cells after yellow fever vaccination (dated by TCRdb to between 2018 and 2021). Looking at the study overall: Libraries from fractions with low cell numbers were prepared with the SMART-Seq v4 Ultra Low Input RNA kit. To follow T-cell clones before and after primary and booster YFV17D yellow fever vaccination, bulk TCR alpha and beta repertoires were sequenced over time. Two healthy male donors, one aged 18 to 29 and one aged 30 to 39 years, were included in the cohort. Bulk PBMC replicates and cell subsets were isolated from blood drawn at multiple timepoints before and after both primary and secondary immunization.

The paper's findings and limits, for the study overall: The study included only two donors, which limits how far the findings can be generalized. Most clones expanded after primary vaccination were re-detected after the booster (around 96% of CD4 and around 88% of CD8), suggesting broad memory maintenance. Computational filtering was required because FACS-sorted repertoires could contain abundant contaminating clonotypes from the bulk population. A small fraction of clonotypes appeared in both the CD4 and CD8 compartments, likely as a result of convergent recombination. The secondary T-cell response was weaker than the primary response but faster, peaking on day 5 instead of day 15.

From the cysteine up to the phenylalanine, the CDR3 has a length of 15 residues. CDR3 DNA is the only sequence kept; it has 45 bases, read in frame from the first base. V is shortened by 5 bases, J by 4 bases, and the region joining them spans 15 bases. As encoded in the germline V gene, CDR1 is SNHLY while CDR2 is FYNNEI. The reads were generated on an Illumina NovaSeq 6000. TCR cDNA was synthesized by 5'RACE template switching, through which a universal primer site and unique molecular identifiers were introduced. Priming of cDNA synthesis was performed from both the TCR alpha and TCR beta constant segments. Libraries were amplified in two PCR steps, with sample barcodes and sequencing adapters added in the second step. Sequencing of libraries was done on Illumina HiSeq 2500 (2x100 bp) or NovaSeq (2x150 bp). On the study's bioinformatics: MIGEC was used to demultiplex reads and collapse the reads into UMI consensus sequences, and MiXCR was used for V(D)J alignment. Clonotypes responding to the vaccine were identified with edgeR on replicate PBMC samples, with the criteria of FDR below 0.01 and a log2 fold change above 5 up to day 15. Each bulk clonotype received a CD4 or CD8 identity based on whether the sequenced CD4 or CD8 repertoire contained that clonotype at higher abundance. The public reads were reanalyzed by TCRdb: fastp trimming at Q25, MiXCR alignment, in-frame beta chains only. Identical CDR3 protein sequences are pooled into one entry, listed with their most common genes and DNA. V and J calls and clone size were set by TCRdb, not the authors. The sample records 250,000 to 300,000 distinct CDR3 sequences, 7.5% to 9% of which are singletons. The top ten clonotypes cover about 3.7% of the sample.

Per the publication, the treatment or condition label means: live attenuated yellow fever vaccine strain. A standard Ficoll-Paque protocol was used to isolate PBMCs from peripheral blood. CD4 and CD8 T-cell fractions were isolated with Dynabeads CD4 and CD8 positive selection kits. TriZol was used to extract RNA from bulk PBMCs, CD4 and CD8 fractions, and dextramer-positive and dextramer-negative fractions. This clonotype was observed a few times. The antigen it binds to is not known. The record has no base qualities; no much larger clone is one base away. The receptor comes from a man aged 18 to 30 who received the YFV17D yellow fever vaccine. The V and J genes are TRBV2 and TRBJ1-5, with no reliable assignment of the D segment. Sequenced here: CD4+ T cells sorted from PBMCs, sampled 5 days after the yellow fever booster vaccination. The nucleotides read TGTGCCAGCAGTCCAATTTCTAGGTCTAATCAGCCCCAGCATTTT. Its protein reads: CASSPISRSNQPQHF.